In this sample, the clone carrying this TCR beta chain turned up once. Its antigen remains unidentified. The data are from a study of T cell responses to AZD1222 COVID-19 vaccine. Overall study: Both about-4-week and about-12-week second-dose recipients were combined.

This CDR3 spans 15 amino acids. Germline loops: CDR1 MDHEN, CDR2 SYDVKM. Between the trimmed V and J ends, which lost 6 bases and 0 bases, there was a span of 12 bases. Libraries were prepared by immunoSEQ multiplex PCR; TCRdb keeps only in-frame clonotypes and omits some of them. The sample gives around 120,000 clones, about 85% of which show up once; around 6.2% is in the top ten. Study-wide findings and caveats: Regions 160-218 and 743-854 dominated among vaccine-associated CD4 TCRs spanning spike. Donors were chiefly white British, with a greater number of females, and clonal diversity was perhaps underestimated. Variant regions that are unmutated are reportedly the target of nearly half of spike-specific TCRs.

V gene TRBV28 combines with J gene TRBJ1-3; no definite D call. The receptor comes from an adult in good health. The sequenced sample was peripheral blood, obtained on day 0 of AZD1222 vaccination. The DNA of the CDR3 is TGTGCCAGCAGCGACAAACTACTCTCTGGAAACACCATATATTTT. Encoded protein: CASSDKLLSGNTIYF.